These 24 T cell receptor beta chains originate from one sample sequenced in a study of blood T cell repertoires in COVID-19. Sequenced by immunoSEQ multiplex PCR; TCRdb stores in-frame clones only, minus some. The data show around 280,000 clones, with roughly 90% seen just once and about 1.7% held by the top ten. Material for sequencing was PBMCs or T cells enriched from blood (not recorded which). These receptors were obtained from a young woman with acute COVID-19.

J is TRBJ2-1 and V is TRBV28; D perhaps matches TRBD2 (5 bases). Per the germline V gene, CDR1 is MDHEN and CDR2 is SYDVKM. The CDR3 contains 13 residues. V was trimmed by 6 bases and J by 3 bases, leaving 9 bases between them. CDR3 nucleotide sequence: TGTGCCAGCAGAGAAACTAGCTACAATGAGCAGTTCTTC. Residues: CASRETSYNEQFF.

V usage is TRBV7-2 and J usage is TRBJ2-1, with TRBD2 matching over 9 bases. This CDR3 region has 16 residues. Trimming at V came to 5 bases and at J to 1 base, leaving 6 bases not matched to a gene. The V gene's germline CDR1 is SGHTA and CDR2 FQGNSA. CDR3 in DNA: TGTGCCAGCAGCCCCAGACTAGCGGTGTCCTACAATGAGCAGTTCTTC. This gives the protein CASSPRLAVSYNEQFF.

The rearrangement uses TRBV12-3 or TRBV12-4 and TRBJ2-3; the D gene is possibly TRBD2 (6 bases). CDR3 length: 12 residues. With 6 bases removed from V and 5 bases from J, the gap between germline ends came to 9 bases. As DNA, the CDR3 is TGTGCCAGCAGCGTCGGGAGAGATACGCAGTATTTT. Amino acids: CASSVGRDTQYF.

The chain is built from TRBV4-3 and TRBJ1-5; no reliable D call. The CDR3 length is 15 residues. V lost 0 bases, J lost 2 bases, and 8 bases lay in between. Per germline, CDR1 LGHNA and CDR2 YSLEER. This CDR3 is CASSQDHRGNQPQHF. In DNA, the CDR3 is TGCGCCAGCAGCCAAGATCATCGGGGCAATCAGCCCCAGCATTTT.

The chain couples TRBV25-1 to TRBJ1-1, with D possibly matching TRBD1 (6 bases). The germline V and J ends were trimmed by 4 bases and 5 bases, with 14 bases remaining between them. The CDR3 runs 14 residues. Germline CDR1 MGHDK, CDR2 SYGVNS. The CDR3 sequence: CASSAGRGPTEAFF. In DNA, the CDR3 is TGTGCCAGCAGTGCGGGCAGGGGACCTACTGAAGCTTTCTTT.

This rearrangement joins TRBV15 to TRBJ2-2; perhaps TRBD1 as D (6 bases). The germline V gene encodes CDR1 LNHNV and CDR2 YYDKDF (reference sequence). Trimming took off 3 bases at V and 6 bases at J, with 14 bases between the two ends. This CDR3 comprises 15 residues. The CDR3 reads CATSSQGKGAGELFF. CDR3 DNA sequence: TGTGCCACCAGCAGTCAGGGGAAAGGTGCCGGGGAGCTGTTTTTT.

This clone was seen a single time. The chain combines TRBV6-5 with TRBJ1-2; TRBD1 might be the D (5 bases). CDR1 and CDR2 (germline): MNHEY, SVGAGI. The V and J ends lost 6 bases and 0 bases respectively, with 14 bases between them. This CDR3 is built from 15 residues. Written as DNA, the CDR3 is TGTGCCAGCAGACACCTGACAGCCGCTAACTATGGCTACACCTTC. This gives the protein CASRHLTAANYGYTF.

The J gene is TRBJ1-5, the V gene TRBV19; D perhaps matches TRBD1 (5 bases). This CDR3 is built from 14 residues. V shed 9 bases and J shed 6 bases, with 18 bases lying between them. CDR1 is LNHDA, CDR2 SQIVND, per germline (reference sequence). CDR3 sequence: CASRSSGGVQPQHF. As DNA, the CDR3 is TGTGCCAGCAGGAGTTCCGGGGGTGTTCAGCCCCAGCATTTT.

The chain carries TRBV18 and TRBJ1-3; D may be TRBD1 (5 bases). The germline V gene encodes CDR1 KGHSH and CDR2 LQKENI. The length of the CDR3 is 16 residues. V gave up 4 bases and J gave up 2 bases, with 15 bases separating them. CDR3 sequence reads: CASSLTKEGPGNTIYF. The CDR3 DNA reads as TGTGCCAGCTCACTCACCAAGGAGGGACCTGGAAACACCATATATTTT.

The chain is built from TRBV10-1 and TRBJ2-1; D possibly corresponds to TRBD2 (5 bases). The CDR3 spans 15 residues. Germline V lookup: CDR1 WNHNN, CDR2 SYGVQD (reference sequence). The ends were cut back, 3 bases at V and 3 bases at J, with 12 bases in the middle. This CDR3 reads CASSEGAEIYNEQFF. DNA of the CDR3: TGCGCCAGCAGTGAAGGAGCGGAGATCTACAATGAGCAGTTCTTC.

The rearrangement uses TRBV11-2 and TRBJ2-3, with 8 nucleotides matching TRBD2. V lost 2 bases to trimming and J lost 3 bases; unmatched junction nucleotides: 10. This CDR3 comprises 17 residues. Looked up from germline, CDR1 is SGHAT and CDR2 is FQNNGV. As DNA, the CDR3 is TGTGCCAGCAGCTTAAAAGGGAGCGGGAGAGGGACAGATACGCAGTATTTT. Protein sequence: CASSLKGSGRGTDTQYF.

The chain employs TRBV10-3 and TRBJ1-2, with unresolved D. Trimming cost V 3 bases and J 8 bases, with 13 bases left between them. In germline, CDR1 is ENHRY, CDR2 SYGVKD. CDR3 size: 13 residues. CDR3 residues: CAISDPTKPGYTF. In nucleotides, the CDR3 is TGTGCCATCAGTGACCCTACGAAACCGGGCTACACCTTC.

V and J are TRBV27 and TRBJ2-1, with D uncertain. This CDR3 has 13 residues. Germline-derived CDR1 and CDR2 are MNHEY and SMNVEV (reference sequence). V lost 5 bases and J 4 bases, leaving 9 bases between the germline ends. As DNA, the CDR3 is TGTGCCAGCAGTGACACAGAATACAATGAGCAGTTCTTC. Amino acid sequence: CASSDTEYNEQFF.

This rearrangement joins TRBV6-5 to TRBJ2-3, with 8 bases lining up with TRBD1. Germline trimming cut 4 bases from V and 3 bases from J; bases unmatched to any gene: 9. The length of the CDR3 is 16 residues. Per germline, CDR1 MNHEY and CDR2 SVGAGI. Here the CDR3 DNA reads TGTGCCAGCAGTTTGACAGGGGCTGTGGTAACAGATACGCAGTATTTT. Its protein is CASSLTGAVVTDTQYF.

V is TRBV5-4 and J is TRBJ2-1; 9 bases agree with TRBD1. Germline lookup yields CDR1 SGHNT and CDR2 YYREEE (reference sequence). Trimming at V came to 4 bases and at J to 8 bases, leaving 10 bases not matched to a gene. CDR3 size: 15 residues. CDR3 nucleotides: TGTGCCAGCAGCCGAGTCCGGGACAGGGTTGATGAGCAGTTCTTC. Its protein is CASSRVRDRVDEQFF.

Concerning this clone: The same CDR3 arises from other DNA sequences in this sample as well. The V and J genes are TRBV7-2 and TRBJ1-1; D gene ambiguous. The CDR3 sequence is 14 residues long. V gave up 1 base and J gave up 2 bases, with 8 bases separating them. Per germline, CDR1 SGHTA and CDR2 FQGNSA. CDR3 sequence: CASSLGGRNTEAFF. CDR3 bases: TGTGCCAGCAGCTTAGGCGGCAGAAACACTGAAGCTTTCTTT.

The chain combines TRBV3-1 (or the pseudogene TRBV3-2) with TRBJ2-1, with TRBD2 as a possible D gene (5 bases). The V gene lost 0 bases and the J gene lost 5 bases, with 11 bases spanning the gap. Germline-derived CDR1 and CDR2 are LGHDT and YNNKEL (reference sequence). This CDR3 contains 15 residues. The CDR3 DNA is TGTGCCAGCAGCCAAGAGGAGCGGATCAACAATGAGCAGTTCTTC. Its protein is CASSQEERINNEQFF.

The genes are TRBV18 and TRBJ1-4; a weak D match, TRBD1 (6 bases). V was trimmed by 6 bases and J by 8 bases, leaving 13 bases between them. This CDR3 has 13 amino acids. CDR1 is KGHSH, CDR2 LQKENI, per germline. The DNA for the CDR3 is TGTGCCAGCTCGCAGGGACAAGGCGAAAAACTGTTTTTT. This sequence encodes CASSQGQGEKLFF.

This clone was seen a few times. This CDR3 is CASSLGQGGYGYTF. The CDR3, as DNA: TGTGCCAGCAGCTTAGGACAGGGGGGCTATGGCTACACCTTC. This chain links TRBV7-9 with TRBJ1-2; 9 bases are shared with TRBD1. V gave up 1 base and J gave up 4 bases; unmatched junction bases: 1. Germline CDR1 is SEHNR and CDR2 is FQNEAQ (reference sequence). CDR3 length equals 14 residues.

This rearrangement joins TRBV11-3 to TRBJ2-7; 7 bases are a match to TRBD2. This CDR3 contains 14 residues. The junction had 5 bases not matched to a gene; V was cut back by 1 base and J by 5 bases. The germline V gene has CDR1 SGHNT and CDR2 YENEEA. The CDR3 protein is CASSLASGQDEQYF. CDR3 nucleotide sequence: TGTGCCAGCAGCTTAGCTAGCGGCCAGGACGAGCAGTACTTC.

The V gene is TRBV6-6, the J gene TRBJ2-1, with 9 bases identical to TRBD1. CDR3 length equals 13 residues. Trimming cost V 7 bases and J 6 bases; bases outside gene matches: 4. The germline gives CDR1 MNHNY, CDR2 SVGAGI (reference sequence). The CDR3 loop reads CASTGQGSNEQFF. In DNA, the CDR3 is TGTGCCAGCACAGGACAGGGGTCCAATGAGCAGTTCTTC.

The chain joins TRBV25-1 to TRBJ2-7, with a weak D call TRBD1 (6 bases). This CDR3 spans 14 amino acids. V gave up 8 bases and J gave up 3 bases, with 17 bases separating them. Germline V gene data show CDR1 as MGHDK and CDR2 as SYGVNS. CDR3 region: CASGPDREVYEQYF. The CDR3, as DNA: TGTGCCAGCGGACCGGACAGAGAAGTCTACGAGCAGTACTTC.

The chain couples TRBV6-5 to TRBJ2-1, with 12 bases identical to TRBD2. J was trimmed by 8 bases and V by 4 bases; bases with no gene match: 6. The CDR3 contains 15 residues. CDR1 and CDR2 from the germline V gene are MNHEY and SVGAGI. CDR3 DNA sequence: TGTGCCAGCAGTTCACCGACTAGCGGGAGTTATGAGCAGTTCTTC. Protein sequence: CASSSPTSGSYEQFF.

The V and J genes are TRBV3-1 (or the pseudogene TRBV3-2) and TRBJ2-7, with 8 bases lining up with TRBD2. This CDR3 is 17 amino acids long. Germline V lookup: CDR1 LGHDT, CDR2 YNNKEL (reference sequence). Unmatched junction bases numbered 9, after V lost 0 bases and J lost 2 bases. CDR3 region: CASSQDSGGPRPYEQYF. The DNA of the CDR3 is TGTGCCAGCAGCCAAGATTCGGGGGGGCCCCGGCCCTACGAGCAGTACTTC.